A single sample is the source of the 25 T cell receptor beta chains below, sequenced in a study of early T cells in non-severe SARS-CoV-2 infection. TCRdb fed the 5' RACE reads into MiXCR, producing one record per CDR3 protein. In the table there are around 78,000 distinct CDR3 sequences, 9.5% to 13% of which are singletons. The source material was whole blood, sampled at baseline. These receptors originate from an adult who was a healthcare worker with PCR-confirmed SARS-CoV-2 infection or an uninfected control (not recorded which).

This clonotype was picked up many times. The rearrangement uses TRBV7-8 and TRBJ2-7; 9 nucleotides line up with TRBD1. The CDR3 length is 14 residues. Germline V gene lookup returns CDR1 SGHVS and CDR2 FQNEAQ. V lost 5 bases, J lost 5 bases, and 7 bases stayed unmatched. The CDR3 sequence is CASSPGQGRDEQYF. DNA of the CDR3: TGTGCCAGCAGCCCTGGACAGGGGAGGGACGAGCAGTACTTC.

V usage is TRBV29-1 and J usage is TRBJ2-7, with D perhaps given as TRBD1 or TRBD2 (6 bases each). The CDR3 runs to 14 residues. Germline-derived CDR1 and CDR2 are SQVTM and ANQGSEA. V was pared by 0 bases and J by 4 bases, with 13 bases between. The CDR3 here is CSVEDPLGGYEQYF. The CDR3 DNA reads TGCAGCGTTGAAGATCCCTTAGGGGGGTACGAGCAGTACTTC.

V and J are TRBV4-3 and TRBJ2-3; D gene unclear. CDR1 is LGHNA, CDR2 YSLEER, per germline. There are 15 residues in the CDR3. V dropped 3 bases and J dropped 5 bases, with 15 bases sitting between them. CDR3 nucleotides: TGCGCCAGCAGCCAGGCTGCGTCGAGTGTAGATACGCAGTATTTT. Its protein is CASSQAASSVDTQYF.

This chain uses TRBV7-9 with TRBJ2-7; 7 positions agree with TRBD1. The CDR3 consists of 12 residues. The germline CDR1 and CDR2 sequences are SEHNR and FQNEAQ (reference sequence). J lost 6 bases, V lost 5 bases, and 4 bases had no gene match. DNA of the CDR3: TGTGCCAGCAGCACGACAGGGACCGAGCAGTACTTC. As protein: CASSTTGTEQYF.

This clonotype has at least ten counts. This chain joins TRBV7-9 and TRBJ1-5; no reliable D call. This CDR3 region has 13 residues. The V end lost 6 bases, the J end lost 1 base, and 7 bases lay between the germline ends. Germline loops: CDR1 SEHNR, CDR2 FQNEAQ (reference sequence). CDR3 loop: CASSRESNQPQHF. The CDR3 DNA is TGTGCCAGCAGTCGCGAGAGCAATCAGCCCCAGCATTTT.

The chain links TRBV6-2 or TRBV6-3 to TRBJ1-1, with no clear D. V was pared by 0 bases and J by 0 bases, with 5 bases between. The CDR3 sequence is 14 residues long. The germline V gene encodes CDR1 MNHEY and CDR2 SVGEGT. This chain's CDR3 is CASSYSYMNTEAFF. DNA of the CDR3: TGTGCCAGCAGTTACTCGTACATGAACACTGAAGCTTTCTTT.

This clonotype was seen many times. The chain links TRBV30 to TRBJ1-6; D is unresolved. CDR3 length equals 12 residues. V lost 6 bases, J lost 10 bases, and 13 bases lay in between. Looked up from germline, CDR1 is GTSNPN and CDR2 is SVGIG (reference sequence). Here the CDR3 reads CACAVESSPLHF. CDR3 nucleotide sequence: TGTGCCTGCGCCGTTGAGAGCTCACCCCTCCACTTT. Based on the CDR3 plus reference TRBV30 and TRBJ1-6, the full variable domain is SQTIHQWPATLVQPVGSPLSLECTVEGTSNPNLYWYRQAAGRGLQLLFYSVGIGQISSEVPQNLSASRPQDRQFILSSKKLLLSDSGFYLCACAVESSPLHFGNGTRLTVT.

This clonotype was found many times. Here the CDR3 reads CASSQRTGMGQYF. DNA for the CDR3: TGTGCCAGCAGCCAACGGACGGGGATGGGGCAGTACTTC. The gene calls are TRBV3-1 and TRBJ2-7; TRBD2 might be the D (5 bases). In germline, CDR1 is LGHDT, CDR2 YNNKEL (reference sequence). V lost 2 bases and J lost 9, with 14 bases in between. CDR3 length equals 13 residues.

This sequence joins TRBV11-3 and TRBJ1-4, with TRBD1 matching 8 bases. Germline loops: CDR1 SGHNT, CDR2 YENEEA. This CDR3 contains 14 residues. V shed 8 bases, J shed 2 bases, and the junction held 4 bases outside the gene matches. The CDR3 loop is CASGQGGTNEKLFF. The CDR3 coding sequence is TGTGCCAGCGGACAGGGAGGCACTAATGAAAAACTGTTTTTT.

There are many counts of this clonotype. CDR3 loop: CASSVGPQGETQYF. The CDR3 DNA reads as TGTGCCAGCAGCGTAGGTCCCCAGGGGGAGACCCAGTACTTC. The chain has TRBV9 and TRBJ2-5, with a possible D match to TRBD1 (6 bases). Trimming removed 0 bases at V and 5 bases at J, with 11 bases between. CDR3 length: 14 amino acids. Germline CDR1 is SGDLS and CDR2 is YYNGEE.

This clonotype was found once. The DNA of the CDR3 is TGCAGTGCTAGAGATTACATTCGGAACACCGGGGAGCTGTTTTTT. It is translated as CSARDYIRNTGELFF. The chain combines TRBV20-1 with TRBJ2-2; D not certain. CDR1 is DFQATT and CDR2 is SNEGSKA in the germline V gene (reference sequence). V gave up 0 bases and J gave up 1 base, with 9 bases separating them. There are 15 residues in the CDR3.

This clonotype was observed a handful of times. The rearrangement links TRBV20-1 to TRBJ2-1, with 11 nucleotides matching TRBD2. V shed 2 bases, J shed 7 bases, and the junction held 13 bases outside the gene matches. Germline V gene sequence: CDR1 DFQATT, CDR2 SNEGSKA (reference sequence). CDR3 size: 17 residues. Here the CDR3 reads CSARLPLAGGHGNEQFF. In DNA form, the CDR3 reads TGCAGTGCTAGACTTCCGCTAGCGGGGGGCCACGGGAATGAGCAGTTCTTC.

Written as DNA, the CDR3 is TGTGCCAGCAGGGCCAGGGGCAGGGAGACCCAGTACTTC. Encoded protein: CASRARGRETQYF. The gene calls are TRBV2 and TRBJ2-5; tentative D call: TRBD1 (6 bases). V gave up 6 bases and J gave up 5 bases, with 13 bases separating them. The CDR3 covers 13 residues. Germline V gene data show CDR1 as SNHLY and CDR2 as FYNNEI. Combining the CDR3 with reference TRBV2 and TRBJ2-5 gives the whole variable domain EPEVTQTPSHQVTQMGQEVILRCVPISNHLYFYWYRQILGQKVEFLVSFYNNEISEKSEIFDDQFSVERPDGSNFTLKIRSTKLEDSAMYFCASRARGRETQYFGPGTRLLVL.

V usage is TRBV9 and J usage is TRBJ2-2; D unclear. The V and J ends lost 2 bases and 5 bases respectively, with 13 bases between them. CDR1 SGDLS and CDR2 YYNGEE come from the germline V gene. The CDR3 has 15 residues. DNA for the CDR3: TGTGCCAGCAGCGTCCGGGCCGGGTGGACCGGGGAGCTGTTTTTT. Protein sequence: CASSVRAGWTGELFF.

The rearrangement joins TRBV5-1 to TRBJ2-6; TRBD1 aligns across 9 bases. Germline V gene lookup returns CDR1 SGHRS and CDR2 YFSETQ. V shed 2 bases and J 3 bases; nucleotides not matched to a gene: 6. This CDR3 contains 17 residues. CDR3 in DNA: TGCGCCAGCAGCTTAGGGGACAGGGAGTTTGGGGCCAACGTCCTGACTTTC. The encoded protein is CASSLGDREFGANVLTF.

The chain has TRBV24-1 and TRBJ1-1; 11 bases align to TRBD1. Germline-derived CDR1 and CDR2 are KGHDR and SFDVKD. V trimming: 8 bases; J trimming: 3 bases; junction bases outside the gene matches: 1. The CDR3 loop spans 13 amino acids. CDR3 in DNA: TGTGCCACCAAGGGACAGGGGGACACTGAAGCTTTCTTT. Translated, it gives CATKGQGDTEAFF.

This clonotype was recorded many times. This chain connects TRBV9 to TRBJ1-1; tentatively, D is TRBD1 (6 bases). The CDR3 runs 12 residues. Germline CDR1 and CDR2: SGDLS and YYNGEE. V was cut by 4 bases and J by 5 bases, with 9 bases left in between. This CDR3 is CASSTTGTEAFF. The CDR3 DNA reads as TGTGCCAGCAGCACAACAGGGACTGAAGCTTTCTTT.

The CDR3 nucleotides read TGCAGTGCTAGTACGGCAGGGATTGGAGAATACCAAGAGACCCAGTACTTC. Amino acid sequence: CSASTAGIGEYQETQYF. The chain has TRBV20-1 and TRBJ2-5, with D possibly matching TRBD1 (5 bases). V shed 3 bases and J shed 0 bases, with 20 bases lying between them. Germline CDR1 DFQATT, CDR2 SNEGSKA (reference sequence). The CDR3 covers 17 residues.

This clonotype was seen at least ten times. This chain joins TRBV20-1 and TRBJ2-3, with D possibly being TRBD1 (5 bases). Germline V gene data show CDR1 as DFQATT and CDR2 as SNEGSKA (reference sequence). The V end lost 6 bases, the J end lost 0 bases, and 22 bases lay between the germline ends. This CDR3 has 17 amino acids. This chain's CDR3 is CSAIDRKGTSSTDTQYF. The CDR3 DNA reads TGCAGTGCAATCGACAGAAAGGGCACTTCTAGCACAGATACGCAGTATTTT.

The chain joins TRBV6-5 to TRBJ2-3; 8 bases agree with TRBD2. Germline CDR1 reads MNHEY; CDR2 reads SVGAGI. V was clipped by 5 bases and J by 0 bases; unmatched bases: 7. This CDR3 is 16 amino acids long. The CDR3 loop reads CASSRRLAGSTDTQYF. DNA for the CDR3: TGTGCCAGCAGTAGACGTTTAGCGGGAAGCACAGATACGCAGTATTTT.

This clonotype was counted many times. V usage is TRBV20-1 and J usage is TRBJ2-1; 7 bases are shared with TRBD2. Germline CDR1 is DFQATT and CDR2 is SNEGSKA (reference sequence). Trimming at V came to 4 bases and at J to 5 bases, leaving 8 bases not matched to a gene. The CDR3 is 14 residues long. In DNA form, the CDR3 reads TGCAGTGCTACGAGAAGGGACTATAACAATGAGCAGTTCTTC. It codes for CSATRRDYNNEQFF.

This clonotype was seen many times. The J gene is TRBJ2-7, the V gene TRBV20-1; 7 bases line up with TRBD1. Per the germline V gene, CDR1 is DFQATT and CDR2 is SNEGSKA (reference sequence). CDR3 length: 13 residues. J lost 5 bases, V lost 2 bases, and 6 bases had no gene match. For the CDR3, the DNA is TGCAGTGCTAGACCGGGACAGACCCACGAGCAGTACTTC. Translating it yields CSARPGQTHEQYF.

The V call is TRBV25-1, the J call TRBJ1-4, with D tentatively TRBD1 (6 bases). Trimming took 4 bases from V and 5 from J, leaving 8 bases between them. This CDR3 spans 13 amino acids. Germline V gene lookup returns CDR1 MGHDK and CDR2 SYGVNS. CDR3 nucleotides: TGTGCCAGCAGTGCACAGGGAAATGAAAAACTGTTTTTT. Its translation: CASSAQGNEKLFF.

This clonotype was found a few times. The chain couples TRBV7-2 to TRBJ2-1, with D hard to call. The CDR3 is 14 amino acids. The ends were cut back, 4 bases at V and 0 bases at J, with 7 bases in the middle. Germline assignment: CDR1 SGHTA and CDR2 FQGNSA. The CDR3 DNA reads TGTGCCAGCAGCTCCCTGAGCTCCTACAATGAGCAGTTCTTC. It encodes CASSSLSSYNEQFF.

V is TRBV6-1 and J is TRBJ2-7; 8 nucleotides match TRBD1. The ends lost 6 bases at V and 6 bases at J; junction bases unmatched: 13. CDR1 and CDR2 from the germline V gene are MNHNS and SASEGT. The CDR3 spans 15 residues. The CDR3 loop reads CASSSLGQAPVEQYF. For the CDR3, the DNA is TGTGCCAGCAGCTCACTGGGACAGGCCCCGGTCGAGCAGTACTTC.